The entry that follows covers one TCR beta chain sequence. Sequencing used immunoSEQ multiplex PCR; TCRdb keeps in-frame clones, though not all of them. The sample lists some 400,000 clones; around 87% were seen once. Between the trimmed V and J ends, which lost 0 bases and 12 bases, there was a span of 18 bases. The CDR3 length is 16 residues. CDR1 and CDR2 from the germline V gene are KGHSH and LQKENI. These data come from a study of blood T cell repertoires in COVID-19. Study-wide background: PBMCs, B-cell-depleted T cells, or T cells provided the cDNA or gDNA that made up the material.

The sample was PBMCs or T cells enriched from blood (not recorded which). The genes are TRBV18 and TRBJ1-6; a weak D match, TRBD1 (5 bases). The TCR comes from a man aged 25-40 years who had recovered from COVID-19. The CDR3 coding sequence is TGTGCCAGCTCACCACCGGGGGGACCTGGGCGCGGACCCCTCCACTTT. It yields the protein CASSPPGGPGRGPLHF.